These 30 T cell receptor beta chains came from one sample sequenced in a study of regulatory T cells in long-lasting Graves disease. Indicated time point: newly diagnosed GD, antithyroid drugs for less than 3 months. PBMC-derived RNA was used for the TCR library. Investigators prepared the TCR beta libraries by applying iRepertoire HTBI primers and Arm-PCR of CDR3 regions. Using its own MiXCR run on the multiplex PCR reads, TCRdb lists one record per CDR3 protein. The table lists hundreds of thousands of distinct CDR3 sequences, roughly 15% of them singletons. This sample also appeared in a second study, on T cells in Graves' hyperthyroidism and ophthalmopathy.

The sample here was peripheral blood mononuclear cells (PBMCs), taken at new diagnosis, from a patient treated with antithyroid drugs. These receptors all come from a woman aged 30 to 39 with Graves disease.

V and J are TRBV2 and TRBJ1-5; no firm D call. CDR3 length equals 15 residues. Germline CDR1 is SNHLY and CDR2 is FYNNEI. Between the trimmed V and J ends, which lost 4 bases and 4 bases, there was a span of 14 bases. The CDR3 DNA reads as TGTGCCAGCAGTGCATGGGGAGCGGGGAATCAGCCCCAGCATTTT. As protein: CASSAWGAGNQPQHF.

The table lists this clonotype with a few counts. The chain carries TRBV30 and TRBJ2-1; D possibly uses TRBD1 or TRBD2 (5 bases each). Trimming took off 6 bases at V and 4 bases at J, with 19 bases between the two ends. This CDR3 contains 15 residues. Germline loops: CDR1 GTSNPN, CDR2 SVGIG (reference sequence). The CDR3 is CACITRDGKYNEQFF. The DNA for the CDR3 is TGTGCCTGTATTACCCGGGACGGAAAGTACAATGAGCAGTTCTTC.

Details on this clonotype: A single base is all that separates this from a far larger clone, so a read error is likely. The chain couples TRBV28 to TRBJ2-1, with D perhaps matching TRBD1 or TRBD2 (6 bases each). The J call may not be correct, given that the DNA end is closer to TRBJ2-5. Germline-derived CDR1 and CDR2 are MDHEN and SYDVKM. The CDR3 contains 16 residues. The CDR3 coding sequence is TGTGCCAGCAGTTCCGCGGGACACGGGGCTATGAAGACCCAGTACTTC. This translates into CASSSAGHGAMKTQYF.

The V and J genes are TRBV19 and TRBJ1-1; no reliable D call. The germline V gene encodes CDR1 LNHDA and CDR2 SQIVND (reference sequence). The CDR3 runs 15 residues. Deletions cut 8 bases from V and 3 bases from J, with 19 bases between. The CDR3 sequence is CASGRGDLIYTEAFF. Written as DNA, the CDR3 is TGTGCCAGTGGTCGTGGGGATCTTATCTACACTGAAGCTTTCTTT.

This rearrangement joins TRBV29-1 to TRBJ2-5; 7 bases are shared with TRBD2. V lost 7 bases to trimming and J lost 1 base; unmatched junction nucleotides: 6. The CDR3 has 13 residues. CDR1 SQVTM and CDR2 ANQGSEA come from the germline V gene. The chain's CDR3 is CSAASGTQETQYF. The CDR3 DNA reads TGCAGCGCCGCTAGCGGAACCCAAGAGACCCAGTACTTC. Full variable domain (missing parts from reference TRBV29-1 and TRBJ2-5): SAVISQKPSRDICQRGTSLTIQCQVDSQVTMMFWYRQQPGQSLTLIATANQGSEATYESGFVIDKFPISRPNLTFSTLTVSNMSPEDSSIYLCSAASGTQETQYFGPGTRLLVL.

The chain combines TRBV30 with TRBJ2-7; 9 bases map to TRBD1. The germline V gene encodes CDR1 GTSNPN and CDR2 SVGIG (reference sequence). This CDR3 comprises 15 residues. Trimming at V came to 3 bases and at J to 2 bases, leaving 8 bases not matched to a gene. Written as DNA, the CDR3 is TGTGCCTGGAGGGCCCGACAGGGGGTAGCCTACGAGCAGTACTTC. It specifies CAWRARQGVAYEQYF.

The CDR3 bases are TGTGCCAGCAGTTACGGGGGAAAGGGCGAGCAGTACTTC. Translation gives CASSYGGKGEQYF. The V call is TRBV6-5, the J call TRBJ2-7; perhaps D is TRBD1 or TRBD2 (5 bases each). Trimming stripped 2 bases from V and 6 bases from J, with 11 bases between. This CDR3 spans 13 amino acids. Germline CDR1 MNHEY, CDR2 SVGAGI.

This clonotype was observed at least ten times. The CDR3 nucleotides are TGTGCCAGCAGTTCCCATAAGGGACAGGACTATGGCTACACCTTC. This codes for CASSSHKGQDYGYTF. The chain links TRBV28 to TRBJ1-2; 8 nucleotides match TRBD1. Unmatched junction bases numbered 7, after V lost 4 bases and J lost 3 bases. The germline V gene encodes CDR1 MDHEN and CDR2 SYDVKM. The CDR3 is 15 residues long.

The genes are TRBV6-1 and TRBJ2-7, with unresolved D. The V gene lost 1 base and the J gene lost 7 bases, with 11 bases spanning the gap. Germline CDR1 reads MNHNS; CDR2 reads SASEGT. The CDR3 spans 13 residues. The CDR3 sequence: CASSEGGVREQYF. CDR3 in DNA: TGTGCCAGCAGTGAAGGAGGTGTGCGGGAGCAGTACTTC.

This clonotype was observed many times. The rearrangement joins TRBV18 to TRBJ1-1; 7 bases are a match to TRBD1. The germline CDR1 and CDR2 sequences are KGHSH and LQKENI. V trimming: 3 bases; J trimming: 10 bases; junction bases outside the gene matches: 11. This CDR3 region has 14 residues. This CDR3 is CASSPSGTEIGAFF. Here the CDR3 DNA reads TGTGCCAGCTCACCGTCCGGGACAGAGATAGGAGCTTTCTTT.

This clonotype was detected many times. The chain combines TRBV28 with TRBJ2-7; 10 bases fit TRBD1. From germline, CDR1 is MDHEN and CDR2 SYDVKM. Trimming removed 8 bases from V and 3 bases from J; junction bases left unmatched: 10. This CDR3 contains 15 residues. Here the CDR3 DNA reads TGTGCCAGCGGGACGGAGGGACAGGGGCGCTACGAGCAGTACTTC. The encoded protein is CASGTEGQGRYEQYF.

This clonotype was counted a few times. The chain is built from TRBV9 and TRBJ1-2; 7 positions match TRBD1. The junction had 4 bases not matched to a gene; V was cut back by 0 bases and J by 5 bases. This CDR3 region has 14 residues. CDR1 SGDLS and CDR2 YYNGEE come from the germline V gene. CDR3 nucleotides: TGTGCCAGCAGCGTAGAGGGGGCAATGTATGGCTACACCTTC. It is translated as CASSVEGAMYGYTF.

This clonotype was detected only a few times. The chain links TRBV30 to TRBJ1-5, with no clear D. The germline V gene has CDR1 GTSNPN and CDR2 SVGIG (reference sequence). This CDR3 comprises 11 residues. Trimming took off 5 bases at V and 4 bases at J, with 6 bases between the two ends. CDR3 sequence (DNA): TGTGCCTGGGGAGCTAATCAGCCCCAGCATTTT. Encoded protein: CAWGANQPQHF.

Concerning this clonotype: This may be a read error: a much more frequent sequence differs by one nucleotide. The V and J genes are TRBV5-1 and TRBJ2-2, with 7 bases fitting TRBD1. The V segment lost 4 bases and the J segment 3 bases; nucleotides outside the gene matches: 12. The CDR3 sequence is 17 residues long. CDR1 is SGHRS, CDR2 YFSETQ, per germline. The CDR3 is CASSLPDRAQDTGELFF. In DNA, the CDR3 is TGCGCCAGCAGCCTACCCGACAGGGCCCAGGACACCGGGGAGCTGTTTTTT.

This clonotype showed up just a few times. The chain employs TRBV5-1 and TRBJ2-1; D uncertain. The germline gives CDR1 SGHRS, CDR2 YFSETQ. The ends were cut back, 6 bases at V and 8 bases at J, with 9 bases in the middle. This CDR3 region has 11 residues. The CDR3, as DNA: TGCGCCAGCACCTCAGAGGATGAGCAGTTCTTC. Translation gives CASTSEDEQFF.

This clonotype was seen only a few times. The V gene is TRBV19, the J gene TRBJ2-1; 8 nucleotides align to TRBD2. Germline CDR1 and CDR2: LNHDA and SQIVND (reference sequence). Trimming removed 9 bases from V and 5 bases from J; junction bases left unmatched: 21. This CDR3 contains 18 residues. This CDR3 is CARPYSGRRTKRDNEQFF. The DNA of the CDR3 is TGTGCCAGACCCTACAGCGGGAGACGAACGAAACGAGACAATGAGCAGTTCTTC. The variable domain in full, completed from reference TRBV19 and TRBJ2-1, reads DGGITQSPKYLFRKEGQNVTLSCEQNLNHDAMYWYRQDPGQGLRLIYYSQIVNDFQKGDIAEGYSVSREKKESFPLTVTSAQKNPTAFYLCARPYSGRRTKRDNEQFFGPGTRLTVL.

This clonotype was picked up a small number of times. V and J are TRBV7-3 and TRBJ2-1; D may be TRBD2 (5 bases). The CDR3 totals 15 residues. Germline V CDR1 and CDR2: SGHTA, FQGTGA. V was pared by 3 bases and J by 7 bases, with 16 bases between. The CDR3 sequence is CASSFYGDGRNEQFF. CDR3 coding DNA: TGTGCCAGCAGCTTTTACGGGGATGGTCGGAATGAGCAGTTCTTC. Based on the CDR3 plus reference TRBV7-3 and TRBJ2-1, the full variable domain is GAGVSQTPSNKVTEKGKYVELRCDPISGHTALYWYRQSLGQGPEFLIYFQGTGAADDSGLPNDRFFAVRPEGSVSTLKIQRTERGDSAVYLCASSFYGDGRNEQFFGPGTRLTVL.

With respect to this clonotype: A much bigger clone sits one base away, suggesting this may be a read error. Because the CDR3 is missing its conserved closing phenylalanine or tryptophan, this is likely a read error. This chain joins TRBV6-2 or TRBV6-3 and TRBJ1-1; 7 bases line up with TRBD1. From germline, CDR1 is MNHEY and CDR2 SVGEGT. CDR3 length equals 18 residues. With V trimmed by 4 bases and J by 1 base, 15 bases remained unmatched. The CDR3 DNA reads TGTGCCAGCAGTTTTTGGGTGGGAGGGGGCAACGAGAACACTGAAGCTTTCCTT. Protein: CASSFWVGGGNENTEAFL.

V is TRBV2 and J is TRBJ1-2, with no clear D. CDR3 length: 14 amino acids. The germline CDR1 and CDR2 sequences are SNHLY and FYNNEI. The V and J ends lost 2 bases and 4 bases respectively, with 11 bases between them. CDR3 sequence: CASSELTVLYGYTF. Here the CDR3 DNA reads TGTGCCAGCAGTGAACTTACCGTTCTCTATGGCTACACCTTC.

This clonotype came up many times. The J gene is TRBJ2-1, the V gene TRBV29-1, with 10 bases aligning to TRBD1. The V segment lost 6 bases and the J segment 7 bases; nucleotides outside the gene matches: 12. Germline CDR1 is SQVTM and CDR2 is ANQGSEA. CDR3 length: 15 residues. The CDR3, as DNA: TGCAGCGTGGACCGACAGGGGGCAGGATTGAATGAGCAGTTCTTC. It specifies CSVDRQGAGLNEQFF.

This clonotype was seen repeatedly, ten times or more. This chain joins TRBV5-1 and TRBJ2-1, with D perhaps being TRBD1 or TRBD2 (7 bases each). V lost 5 bases and J 5 bases, leaving 11 bases between the germline ends. There are 13 residues in the CDR3. Germline lookup yields CDR1 SGHRS and CDR2 YFSETQ. Written as DNA, the CDR3 is TGCGCCAGCAGGACAGGGAGGGACAATGAGCAGTTCTTC. This gives the protein CASRTGRDNEQFF. The full variable domain, its missing parts supplied by reference TRBV5-1 and TRBJ2-1, is KAGVTQTPRYLIKTRGQQVTLSCSPISGHRSVSWYQQTPGQGLQFLFEYFSETQRNKGNFPGRFSGRQFSNSRSEMNVSTLELGDSALYLCASRTGRDNEQFFGPGTRLTVL.

The J gene is TRBJ1-1, the V gene TRBV4-1, with a possible D match to TRBD1 (5 bases). Trimming cost V 3 bases and J 4 bases, with 15 bases left between them. From germline, CDR1 is MGHRA and CDR2 YSYEKL. This CDR3 is built from 15 residues. Here the CDR3 DNA reads TGCGCCAGCAGCCAGGACCCGGGGCGAGCCACTGAAGCTTTCTTT. It codes for CASSQDPGRATEAFF.

A word on this clonotype: A clone one base away is much larger, so this may be a read error. In DNA, the CDR3 is TGTGCCAGCAGCACCATTAGCGGAGTGGGGTACGATGAGCAGTTCTTC. Its protein product is CASSTISGVGYDEQFF. The gene calls are TRBV5-5 and TRBJ2-1, with D tentatively TRBD2 (6 bases). The CDR3 has 16 amino acids. CDR1 is SGHKS and CDR2 is YYEKEE in the germline V gene (reference sequence). Trimming stripped 4 bases from V and 8 bases from J, with 22 bases between.

The chain links TRBV19 to TRBJ2-1; 15 bases agree with TRBD2. V lost 2 bases, J lost 7 bases, and 3 bases stayed unmatched. Germline lookup yields CDR1 LNHDA and CDR2 SQIVND (reference sequence). The CDR3 length is 16 residues. Here the CDR3 reads CASSIRGLAGGNEQFF. The DNA of the CDR3 is TGTGCCAGTAGTATAAGGGGACTAGCGGGAGGTAATGAGCAGTTCTTC.

In this sample, this clonotype turned up many times. This chain connects TRBV7-2 to TRBJ2-7; D unresolved. The V and J ends lost 3 bases and 2 bases respectively, with 14 bases between them. The CDR3 has 15 amino acids. Germline loops: CDR1 SGHTA, CDR2 FQGNSA. CDR3 amino acids: CASSLELTIAYEQYF. The CDR3 region has the DNA TGTGCCAGCAGCTTGGAGCTCACCATCGCCTACGAGCAGTACTTC.

This clonotype showed up many times. The gene calls are TRBV12-3 or TRBV12-4 and TRBJ2-5; tentatively, D is TRBD2 (6 bases). V lost 5 bases and J 1 base, leaving 17 bases between the germline ends. This CDR3 has 16 amino acids. The CDR3 nucleotides are TGTGCCAGCAGTCCTGGGGGGTTTGCGATCCAAGAGACCCAGTACTTC. Its protein is CASSPGGFAIQETQYF.

This clonotype was counted many times. The chain is built from TRBV11-2 and TRBJ2-7; D not resolved. V shed 8 bases and J shed 4 bases, with 6 bases lying between them. CDR3 size: 10 residues. From germline, CDR1 is SGHAT and CDR2 FQNNGV. The CDR3 nucleotides read TGTGCCAGCGGCAATTACGAGCAGTACTTC. Protein sequence: CASGNYEQYF.

In this sample, this clonotype turned up many times. The gene calls are TRBV12-3 or TRBV12-4 and TRBJ2-1, with 16 nucleotides matching TRBD2. V lost 5 bases to trimming and J lost 12 bases; unmatched junction nucleotides: 7. The length of the CDR3 is 15 residues. The CDR3 region is CASSTGTSGRVRQFF. DNA for the CDR3: TGTGCCAGCAGTACCGGGACTAGCGGGAGGGTGAGGCAGTTCTTC.

This clonotype has a handful of counts. The chain has TRBV7-3 and TRBJ2-7; D may be TRBD1 (5 bases). CDR1 is SGHTA and CDR2 is FQGTGA in the germline V gene. Trimming pared 5 bases from V and 6 bases from J, leaving 14 bases between. The CDR3 runs to 13 residues. CDR3 coding DNA: TGTGCCAGCAGCACCGTCAGGGAAAGCGAGCAGTACTTC. Its protein is CASSTVRESEQYF.

This clonotype was recorded at least ten times. The chain links TRBV28 to TRBJ1-2, with a tentative D call TRBD1 (6 bases). From germline, CDR1 is MDHEN and CDR2 SYDVKM. The CDR3 loop spans 15 amino acids. V lost 6 bases and J 6 bases, leaving 20 bases between the germline ends. The DNA for the CDR3 is TGTGCCAGCAGCGTTAGGACAGTTAAACGTGATGGCTACACCTTC. Its translation is CASSVRTVKRDGYTF.